The 30 T cell receptor beta chains listed next were all sequenced from one sample in a study of blood T cells in healthy people across ages. Sample-barcoded 5' priming and a J-beta primer mix drove a second PCR of roughly 6 to 12 cycles. TCRdb used MiXCR to reprocess the 5' RACE reads, holding one entry per CDR3 protein. In the table there are 700,000 to 850,000 distinct CDR3 sequences, 36% of which are singletons. Sequenced: blood. The receptors were gathered from a young man in good health.

The gene calls are TRBV6-2 or TRBV6-3 and TRBJ2-7, with D maybe TRBD1 (5 bases). The CDR3 is made up of 10 amino acids. Germline V gene data show CDR1 as MNHEY and CDR2 as SVGEGT. Trimming took 10 bases from V and 4 from J, leaving 8 bases between them. The CDR3 is CAIGEYEQYF. In DNA, the CDR3 is TGTGCCATAGGGGAATACGAGCAGTACTTC.

On this clonotype itself: The CDR3 carries no conserved terminal phenylalanine or tryptophan, so it likely arises from a read error. The J gene is TRBJ2-7, the V gene TRBV29-1, with D perhaps matching TRBD2 (6 bases). This CDR3 is 12 amino acids long. Germline CDR1 reads SQVTM; CDR2 reads ANQGSEA. Trimming cost V 1 base and J 7 bases, with 11 bases left between them. The CDR3: CSVEGSGREQYS. The CDR3 nucleotides are TGCAGCGTTGAAGGTAGCGGACGGGAGCAGTACTCC.

The chain is built from TRBV21-1 and TRBJ2-5. The tail of the sequence fits TRBJ2-7 better, so the J call may be wrong. TRBV21-1 is deemed a pseudogene. The CDR3 has 8 residues. CDR3: CASTEQYF. CDR3 nucleotides: TGTGCCAGCACCGAGCAGTACTTC.

This clonotype has just a few counts. The genes are TRBV5-1 and TRBJ2-7; 9 bases line up with TRBD1. Germline lookup yields CDR1 SGHRS and CDR2 YFSETQ. CDR3 length equals 15 residues. V shed 4 bases and J 1 base; nucleotides not matched to a gene: 6. The DNA of the CDR3 is TGCGCCAGCAGCGTTACAGGGGGCTCTTCCTACGAGCAGTACTTC. It is translated as CASSVTGGSSYEQYF.

This clonotype was seen many times. The V and J genes are TRBV20-1 and TRBJ2-7, with D perhaps matching TRBD2 (5 bases). Trimming stripped 1 base from V and 2 bases from J, with 9 bases between. CDR3 length: 13 residues. Germline CDR1 DFQATT, CDR2 SNEGSKA (reference sequence). The CDR3 loop reads CSARAEVTYEQYF. For the CDR3, the DNA is TGCAGTGCTAGAGCGGAGGTGACCTACGAGCAGTACTTC.

This clonotype was picked up a small number of times. This sequence joins TRBV4-2 and TRBJ1-2; possible D gene TRBD1, 6 bases. CDR3 length: 15 residues. Per germline, CDR1 LGHNA and CDR2 YNFKEQ. V shed 0 bases and J shed 5 bases, with 13 bases lying between them. CDR3 in amino acids: CASSQDLDRIYGYTF. In nucleotides, the CDR3 is TGTGCCAGCAGCCAAGATCTTGACAGGATTTATGGCTACACCTTC.

This chain links TRBV7-8 with TRBJ2-7; D may be TRBD2 (5 bases). V was shortened by 3 bases and J by 7 bases, with 19 bases between the two germline ends. There are 15 residues in the CDR3. Germline CDR1 is SGHVS and CDR2 is FQNEAQ. CDR3 nucleotides: TGTGCCAGCAGCTTTTTATTAAGCGACTACAATGAGCAGTACTTC. Its translation: CASSFLLSDYNEQYF.

The chain carries TRBV5-1 and TRBJ2-1; 9 bases agree with TRBD1. The CDR3 runs to 16 residues. V was clipped by 0 bases and J by 7 bases; unmatched bases: 8. The germline CDR1 and CDR2 sequences are SGHRS and YFSETQ. The CDR3 spells CASSLEGQGVLNEQFF. DNA of the CDR3: TGCGCCAGCAGCTTGGAGGGACAGGGTGTTTTGAATGAGCAGTTCTTC.

Concerning this clonotype itself: A read error is possible here, since a much larger clone lies one base away. The J gene is TRBJ2-1, the V gene TRBV20-1; TRBD1 might be the D (6 bases). V was shortened by 3 bases and J by 13 bases, with 28 bases between the two germline ends. The germline gives CDR1 DFQATT, CDR2 SNEGSKA (reference sequence). This CDR3 contains 16 residues. Here the CDR3 DNA reads TGCAGTGCTAGCAGGATCCGGGACAAAACACAAGAGACCCAGTTCTTC. Protein product: CSASRIRDKTQETQFF.

About this clonotype: Relative to the germline gene, one junction end is altered; a read error may explain this. The gene calls are TRBV7-8 and TRBJ1-2; 8 bases fit TRBD1. The CDR3 is 13 residues long. The V gene's germline CDR1 is SGHVS and CDR2 FQNEAQ. In nucleotides, the CDR3 is TGTGCCAGCAGCCCTTTGACAGGGGATGGCTGCACCTTC. Protein product: CASSPLTGDGCTF.

This clonotype was seen many times. V and J are TRBV18 and TRBJ2-7; D tentatively fits TRBD1 or TRBD2 (5 bases each). The CDR3 runs 14 residues. Germline V CDR1 and CDR2: KGHSH, LQKENI. Trimming shortened V by 0 bases and J by 4 bases, and 10 bases separated the two germline ends. CDR3 protein: CASSPPEGWYEQYF. For the CDR3, the DNA is TGTGCCAGCTCACCACCTGAGGGGTGGTACGAGCAGTACTTC.

A remark on this clonotype: A single base separates this from a much larger clone, so it may be a read error. This chain uses TRBV3-1 with TRBJ2-3; D gene ambiguous. Germline V CDR1 and CDR2: LGHDT, YNNKEL (reference sequence). This CDR3 region has 13 residues. The CDR3 sequence is CANSQEAADTQYF. In nucleotides, the CDR3 is TGTGCCAACAGCCAAGAAGCAGCAGATACGCAGTATTTT.

The chain couples TRBV27 to TRBJ2-1; 7 bases are a match to TRBD1. In germline, CDR1 is MNHEY, CDR2 SMNVEV (reference sequence). This CDR3 is 14 amino acids long. V was clipped by 5 bases and J by 10 bases; unmatched bases: 11. CDR3 DNA sequence: TGTGCCAGCAGTAGAAGGGACAGTAGGTACGAGCAGTTCTTC. Residues: CASSRRDSRYEQFF.

With respect to this clonotype: A read error may be the cause here, since a much bigger clone is one base away. The chain employs TRBV29-1 and TRBJ2-1; TRBD1 matches at 7 bases. The CDR3 totals 14 residues. Trimming took 7 bases from V and 5 from J; bases not matched to a gene: 11. Germline V gives CDR1 SQVTM, CDR2 ANQGSEA. For the CDR3, the DNA is TGCAGCGGGGTAGGACAGGTCCGAGACAATGAGCAGTTCTTC. Translated, it gives CSGVGQVRDNEQFF.

This clonotype was detected only a few times. The V call is TRBV5-6, the J call TRBJ2-3; D might be TRBD1 (6 bases). The CDR3 has 16 residues. The germline V gene has CDR1 SGHDT and CDR2 YYEEEE. Trimming took 4 bases from V and 0 from J, leaving 15 bases between them. In DNA, the CDR3 is TGTGCCAGCAGCACGCCCGGGACAATTAGCACAGATACGCAGTATTTT. It encodes CASSTPGTISTDTQYF.

This clonotype was found a few times. The gene calls are TRBV20-1 and TRBJ2-1; 9 bases are shared with TRBD1. V gave up 2 bases and J gave up 6 bases; unmatched junction bases: 8. The CDR3 extends over 15 amino acids. Germline CDR1 and CDR2: DFQATT and SNEGSKA (reference sequence). The CDR3 DNA reads as TGCAGTGCTAGATCTGGGGACAGGGTTAGCAATGAGCAGTTCTTC. It codes for CSARSGDRVSNEQFF.

The rearrangement uses TRBV12-3 or TRBV12-4 and TRBJ1-1, with D unresolved. V was clipped by 1 base and J by 2 bases, with 8 bases between them. The CDR3 covers 14 residues. The CDR3: CASSLVRTNTEAFF. As DNA, the CDR3 is TGTGCCAGCAGTTTAGTACGGACCAACACTGAAGCTTTCTTT.

CDR3 bases: TGCAGTGCTCATCAGGGGGACCCAGGAAGGAGCCAGTACTTC. It is translated as CSAHQGDPGRSQYF. V is TRBV20-1 and J is TRBJ2-5; the match to TRBD1 covers 7 bases. Germline CDR1 reads DFQATT; CDR2 reads SNEGSKA (reference sequence). The V gene end was trimmed by 5 bases and the J gene end by 10 bases; junction bases not matched to a gene: 16. This CDR3 has 14 residues.

This clonotype came up a few times. The chain uses TRBV4-3 and TRBJ1-6, with D unresolved. This CDR3 is 17 amino acids long. The germline V and J ends were trimmed by 0 bases and 10 bases, with 19 bases remaining between them. Looked up from germline, CDR1 is LGHNA and CDR2 is YSLEER. CDR3 bases: TGCGCCAGCAGCCAAGAGTTTTTACGAGGGTCGGGGTCACCCCTCCACTTT. Translated: CASSQEFLRGSGSPLHF.

In the case of this clonotype: A much larger clone lies a single base off, so this may be a read error. V is TRBV21-1 and J is TRBJ2-1; the tabulated D call, TRBD1, remains unverified against the DNA. TRBV21-1 is marked as a pseudogene. The CDR3 is made up of 16 amino acids. As DNA, the CDR3 is TGTGCCAGCAGAAATATGGCGGAGGGGGCCATCTACGAGCAGTTCTTC. Translating gives CASRNMAEGAIYEQFF.

The CDR3 DNA reads TGCAGTGCCGGACGAGGAGATACGCAGTATTTT. It translates to CSAGRGDTQYF. The chain employs TRBV20-1 and TRBJ2-3; D remains unclear. The germline V gene has CDR1 DFQATT and CDR2 SNEGSKA (reference sequence). V lost 6 bases to trimming and J lost 5 bases, with 9 bases between them. The CDR3 extends over 11 amino acids.

This clonotype was seen many times. The rearrangement uses TRBV10-3 and TRBJ2-7; the match to TRBD1 covers 8 bases. The CDR3 runs 14 residues. J gave up 4 bases and V 2 bases, and 4 bases lay outside the gene matches. CDR1 is ENHRY and CDR2 is SYGVKD in the germline V gene. The CDR3 DNA reads TGTGCCATCAGTGAGAAGACAGGGGTTTACGAGCAGTACTTC. Its translation: CAISEKTGVYEQYF.

This clonotype was detected a few times. The rearrangement uses TRBV6-6 and TRBJ2-3; 11 positions agree with TRBD1. Per germline, CDR1 MNHNY and CDR2 SVGAGI (reference sequence). V lost 4 bases and J lost 2; bases outside the gene matches: 5. This CDR3 region has 16 residues. The CDR3: CASSWTGGYNTDTQYF. The CDR3 DNA reads TGTGCCAGCAGTTGGACAGGGGGCTACAACACAGATACGCAGTATTTT.

On this clonotype: Possible read error: a much larger clone is one base away. The chain carries TRBV2 and TRBJ2-7, with TRBD2 matching over 8 bases. V lost 5 bases, J lost 7 bases, and 13 bases stayed unmatched. The germline gives CDR1 SNHLY, CDR2 FYNNEI. The CDR3 is 15 residues long. CDR3 in DNA: TGTGCCAGCAGTTTAGGTACGGGGGGGCTCAATGAGCAGTACTTC. It is translated as CASSLGTGGLNEQYF.

This clonotype was counted a few times. The rearrangement joins TRBV6-5 to TRBJ2-1, with 10 bases identical to TRBD2. The CDR3 spans 14 residues. Germline CDR1 MNHEY, CDR2 SVGAGI. The trim removed 6 bases at V and 4 bases at J, leaving 3 bases unmatched. DNA of the CDR3: TGTGCCAGCAGGCTAGCGGGGGCTTACAATGAGCAGTTCTTC. Protein product: CASRLAGAYNEQFF.

The CDR3 loop reads CATLPGGRGGTDTQYF. The DNA for the CDR3 is TGTGCCACCCTCCCGGGGGGAAGGGGGGGCACAGATACGCAGTATTTT. V is TRBV27 and J is TRBJ2-3; a weak D match, TRBD2 (7 bases). Germline CDR1 MNHEY, CDR2 SMNVEV (reference sequence). CDR3 length: 16 residues. V gave up 10 bases and J gave up 1 base, with 21 bases separating them.

Concerning this clonotype: The junction departs from germline at one end; a sequencing error may be responsible. The chain couples TRBV12-3 or TRBV12-4 to TRBJ2-3; TRBD2 might be the D (5 bases). This CDR3 spans 13 amino acids. The CDR3 bases are TGTGCCAGCAGTGACGGGGATGCAGATACGGAGTATTTT. Translating it yields CASSDGDADTEYF.

This clonotype was detected many times. This rearrangement joins TRBV7-9 to TRBJ2-1, with D unclear. V gave up 4 bases and J gave up 6 bases, with 16 bases separating them. The CDR3 is 15 amino acids. Germline V lookup: CDR1 SEHNR, CDR2 FQNEAQ (reference sequence). The CDR3 sequence is CASSSPNTASNEQFF. The CDR3 DNA is TGTGCCAGCAGCTCACCAAATACAGCATCCAATGAGCAGTTCTTC.

J is TRBJ1-1 and V is TRBV6-2 or TRBV6-3, with 8 nucleotides matching TRBD1. Germline CDR1 and CDR2: MNHEY and SVGEGT. After removal of 10 bases from V and 0 bases from J, the junction contained 7 bases not matched to a gene. This CDR3 is built from 14 residues. In nucleotides, the CDR3 is TGTGCCACCGAAGACAGGGGCGTGAACACTGAAGCTTTCTTT. Residues: CATEDRGVNTEAFF.

In the case of this clonotype: Mismatch with germline at one junction end may stem from a read error. This chain uses TRBV7-7 with TRBJ2-1, with 10 nucleotides matching TRBD2. Germline-derived CDR1 and CDR2 are SSHAT and FNYEAQ (reference sequence). CDR3 length equals 15 residues. CDR3 bases: TGTGCCAGTAGCTTCGGACTAGCGGCCTACAATGAGCAGTTCTTC. It specifies CASSFGLAAYNEQFF.